This TCR beta chain was recorded in a study of blood T cells in healthy people across ages. Germline CDR1 is KGHDR and CDR2 is SFDVKD. CDR3 length: 18 residues. V was shortened by 1 base and J by 1 base, with 18 bases between the two germline ends. Together with a sample-barcoded 5' primer, a J-beta primer mix was included in a second PCR lasting roughly 7 to 11 cycles. MiXCR, run by TCRdb on the 5' RACE reads, gives a single entry per CDR3 protein. The data hold some 900,000 distinct CDR3 sequences, with under 50% observed a single time. This clonotype was recorded only once. The gene calls are TRBV24-1 and TRBJ2-5; unclear D gene. Sequencing was performed on blood. The clonotype comes from a man aged 25 to 40 in good health. The CDR3: CATSDFRPLKGSQETQYF. The CDR3 nucleotides are TGTGCCACCAGTGATTTTAGGCCCTTGAAAGGTTCCCAAGAGACCCAGTACTTC.